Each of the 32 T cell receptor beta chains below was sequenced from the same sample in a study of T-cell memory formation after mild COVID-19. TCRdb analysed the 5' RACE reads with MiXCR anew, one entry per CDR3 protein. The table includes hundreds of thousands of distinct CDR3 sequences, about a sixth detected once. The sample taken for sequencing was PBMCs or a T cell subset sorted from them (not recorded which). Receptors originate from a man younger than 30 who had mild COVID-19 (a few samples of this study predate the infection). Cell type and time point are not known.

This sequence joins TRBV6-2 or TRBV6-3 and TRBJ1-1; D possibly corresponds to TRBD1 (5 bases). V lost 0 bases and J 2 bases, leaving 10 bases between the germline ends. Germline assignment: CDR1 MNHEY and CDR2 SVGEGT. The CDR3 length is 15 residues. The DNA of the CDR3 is TGTGCCAGCAGTTACTCTGACGGGGGAAACACTGAAGCTTTCTTT. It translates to CASSYSDGGNTEAFF.

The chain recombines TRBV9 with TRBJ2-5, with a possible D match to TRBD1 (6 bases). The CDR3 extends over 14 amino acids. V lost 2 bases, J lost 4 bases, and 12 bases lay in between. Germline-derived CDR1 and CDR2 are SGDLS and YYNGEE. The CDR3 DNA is TGTGCCAGCAGCGTTAGGGGGAGCGGAGAGACCCAGTACTTC. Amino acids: CASSVRGSGETQYF.

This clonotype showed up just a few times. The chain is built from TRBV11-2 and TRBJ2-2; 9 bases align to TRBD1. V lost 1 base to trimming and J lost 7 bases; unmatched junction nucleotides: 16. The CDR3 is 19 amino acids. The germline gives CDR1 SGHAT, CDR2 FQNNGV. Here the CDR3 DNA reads TGTGCCAGCAGCTTAGTGGGCGGACCGGGACAGGGATCTTACGGGGAGCTGTTTTTT. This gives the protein CASSLVGGPGQGSYGELFF.

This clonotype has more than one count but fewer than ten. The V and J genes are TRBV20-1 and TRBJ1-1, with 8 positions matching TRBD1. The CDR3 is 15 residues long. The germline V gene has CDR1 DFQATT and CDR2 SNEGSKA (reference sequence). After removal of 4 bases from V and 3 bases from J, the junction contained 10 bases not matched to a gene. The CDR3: CSANDDRGGDTEAFF. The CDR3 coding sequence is TGCAGTGCTAATGACGACAGGGGTGGGGACACTGAAGCTTTCTTT.

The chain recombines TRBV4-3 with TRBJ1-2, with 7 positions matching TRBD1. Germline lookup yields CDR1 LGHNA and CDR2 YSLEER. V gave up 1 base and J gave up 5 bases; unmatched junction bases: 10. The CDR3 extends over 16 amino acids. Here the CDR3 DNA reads TGCGCCAGCAGCCAAGTATATCCGACAGGGCGATATGGCTACACCTTC. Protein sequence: CASSQVYPTGRYGYTF.

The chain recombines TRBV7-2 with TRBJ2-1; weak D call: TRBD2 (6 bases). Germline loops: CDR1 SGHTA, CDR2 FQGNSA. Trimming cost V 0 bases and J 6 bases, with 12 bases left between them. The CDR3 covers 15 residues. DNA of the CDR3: TGTGCCAGCAGCTTAGCATCACTAGCCCTCAATGAGCAGTTCTTC. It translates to CASSLASLALNEQFF. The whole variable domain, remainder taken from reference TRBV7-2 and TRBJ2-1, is GAGVSQSPSNKVTEKGKDVELRCDPISGHTALYWYRQSLGQGLEFLIYFQGNSAPDKSGLPSDRFSAERTGGSVSTLTIQRTQQEDSAVYLCASSLASLALNEQFFGPGTRLTVL.

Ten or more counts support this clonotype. CDR3 DNA: TGTGCCAGCAGTTCCTCACCCGACGTAGGGGGGACTGAAGCTTTCTTT. It translates to CASSSSPDVGGTEAFF. The rearrangement uses TRBV27 and TRBJ1-1; TRBD1 is a possible D gene (6 bases). Germline CDR1 reads MNHEY; CDR2 reads SMNVEV (reference sequence). Deletions cut 4 bases from V and 5 bases from J, with 20 bases between. This CDR3 has 16 residues.

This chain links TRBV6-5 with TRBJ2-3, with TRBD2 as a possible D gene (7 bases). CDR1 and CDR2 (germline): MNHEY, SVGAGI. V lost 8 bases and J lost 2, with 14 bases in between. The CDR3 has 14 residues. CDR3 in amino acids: CASRRGGVTDTQYF. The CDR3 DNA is TGTGCCAGCCGGAGGGGGGGGGTCACAGATACGCAGTATTTT.

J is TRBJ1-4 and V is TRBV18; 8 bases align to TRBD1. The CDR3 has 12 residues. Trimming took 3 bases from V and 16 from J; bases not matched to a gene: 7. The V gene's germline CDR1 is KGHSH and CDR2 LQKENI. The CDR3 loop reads CASSPPGQAPFF. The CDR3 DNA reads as TGTGCCAGCTCACCTCCGGGACAGGCGCCGTTTTTT.

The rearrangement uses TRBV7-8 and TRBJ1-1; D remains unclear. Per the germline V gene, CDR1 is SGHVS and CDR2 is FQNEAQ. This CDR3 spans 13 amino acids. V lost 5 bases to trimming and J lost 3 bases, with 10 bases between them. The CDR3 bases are TGTGCCAGCAGCCACACCGGGTACACTGAAGCTTTCTTT. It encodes CASSHTGYTEAFF.

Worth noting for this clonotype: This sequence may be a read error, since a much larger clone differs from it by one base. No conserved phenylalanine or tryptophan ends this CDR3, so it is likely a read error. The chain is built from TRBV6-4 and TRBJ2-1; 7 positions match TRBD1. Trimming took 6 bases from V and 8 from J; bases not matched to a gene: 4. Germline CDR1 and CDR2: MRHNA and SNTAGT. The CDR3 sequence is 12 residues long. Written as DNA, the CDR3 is TGTGCCAGCAGCAACAGGGGAGATGAGCAGTTCTTA. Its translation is CASSNRGDEQFL.

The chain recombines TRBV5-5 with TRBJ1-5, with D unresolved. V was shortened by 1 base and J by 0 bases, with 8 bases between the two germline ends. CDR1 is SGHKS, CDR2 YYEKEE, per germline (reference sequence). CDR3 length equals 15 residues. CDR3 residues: CASSLSWASNQPQHF. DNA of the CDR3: TGTGCCAGCAGCTTGTCCTGGGCTAGCAATCAGCCCCAGCATTTT.

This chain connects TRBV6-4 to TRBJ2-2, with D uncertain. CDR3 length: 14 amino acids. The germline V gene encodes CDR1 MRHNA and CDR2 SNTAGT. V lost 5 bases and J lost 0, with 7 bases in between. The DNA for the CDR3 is TGTGCCAGCAGTCTTGAGACGAACACCGGGGAGCTGTTTTTT. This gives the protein CASSLETNTGELFF.

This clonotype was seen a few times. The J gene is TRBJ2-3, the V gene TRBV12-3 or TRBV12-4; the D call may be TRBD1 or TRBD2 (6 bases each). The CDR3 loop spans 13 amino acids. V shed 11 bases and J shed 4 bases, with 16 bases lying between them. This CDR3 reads CAGHGGGADTQYF. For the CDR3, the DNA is TGTGCCGGTCACGGGGGCGGGGCAGATACGCAGTATTTT.

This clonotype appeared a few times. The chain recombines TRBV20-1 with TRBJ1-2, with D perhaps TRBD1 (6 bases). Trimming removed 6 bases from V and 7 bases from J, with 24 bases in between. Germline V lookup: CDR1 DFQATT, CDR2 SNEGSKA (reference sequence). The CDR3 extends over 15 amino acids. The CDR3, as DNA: TGCAGTGCCCTAGGACCTCAGGGGTCCTCGGGTGGCTACACCTTC. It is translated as CSALGPQGSSGGYTF.

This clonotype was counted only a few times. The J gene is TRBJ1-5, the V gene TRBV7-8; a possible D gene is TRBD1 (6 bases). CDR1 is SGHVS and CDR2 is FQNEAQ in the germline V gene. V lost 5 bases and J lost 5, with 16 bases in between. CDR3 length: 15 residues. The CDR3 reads CASSRGRGTDQPQHF. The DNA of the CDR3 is TGTGCCAGCAGCCGGGGCAGGGGAACGGATCAGCCCCAGCATTTT. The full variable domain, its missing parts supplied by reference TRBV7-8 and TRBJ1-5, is GAGVSQSPRYKVAKRGQDVALRCDPISGHVSLFWYQQALGQGPEFLTYFQNEAQLDKSGLPSDRFFAERPEGSVSTLKIQRTQQEDSAVYLCASSRGRGTDQPQHFGDGTRLSIL.

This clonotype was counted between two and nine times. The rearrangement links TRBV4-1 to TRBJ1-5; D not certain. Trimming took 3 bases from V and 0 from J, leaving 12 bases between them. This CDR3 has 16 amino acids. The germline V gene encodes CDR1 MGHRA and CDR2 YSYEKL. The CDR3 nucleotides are TGCGCCAGCAGCCACGGCATAGGTTATAGCAATCAGCCCCAGCATTTT. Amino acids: CASSHGIGYSNQPQHF.

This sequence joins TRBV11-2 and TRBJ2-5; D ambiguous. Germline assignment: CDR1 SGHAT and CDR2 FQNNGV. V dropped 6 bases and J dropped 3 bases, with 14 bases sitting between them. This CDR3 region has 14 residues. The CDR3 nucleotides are TGTGCCAGCAGTCCCCCGTACAGAAAAGAGACCCAGTACTTC. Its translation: CASSPPYRKETQYF.

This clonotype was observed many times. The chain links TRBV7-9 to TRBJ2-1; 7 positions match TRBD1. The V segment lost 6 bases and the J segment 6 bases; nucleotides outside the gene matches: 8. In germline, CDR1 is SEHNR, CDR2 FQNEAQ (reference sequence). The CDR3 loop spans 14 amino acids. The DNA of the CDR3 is TGTGCCAGCAGTACATGGGACAGTTTCAATGAGCAGTTCTTC. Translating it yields CASSTWDSFNEQFF. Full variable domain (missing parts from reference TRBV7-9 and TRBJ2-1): DTGVSQNPRHKITKRGQNVTFRCDPISEHNRLYWYRQTLGQGPEFLTYFQNEAQLEKSRLLSDRFSAERPKGSFSTLEIQRTEQGDSAMYLCASSTWDSFNEQFFGPGTRLTVL.

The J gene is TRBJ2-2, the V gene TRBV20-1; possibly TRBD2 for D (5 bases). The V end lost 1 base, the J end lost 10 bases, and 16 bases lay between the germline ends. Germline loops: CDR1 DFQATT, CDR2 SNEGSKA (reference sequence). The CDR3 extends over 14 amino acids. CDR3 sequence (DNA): TGCAGTGCTAGAGCCGAGGACTGGTTAGTGGAGCTGTTTTTT. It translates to CSARAEDWLVELFF.

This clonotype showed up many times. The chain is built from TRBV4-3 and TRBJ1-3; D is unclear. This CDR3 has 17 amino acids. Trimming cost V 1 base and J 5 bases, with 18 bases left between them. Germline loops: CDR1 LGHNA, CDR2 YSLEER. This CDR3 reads CASSQASSPVPRNTIYF. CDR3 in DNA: TGCGCCAGCAGCCAAGCTTCATCCCCAGTTCCCCGAAACACCATATATTTT.

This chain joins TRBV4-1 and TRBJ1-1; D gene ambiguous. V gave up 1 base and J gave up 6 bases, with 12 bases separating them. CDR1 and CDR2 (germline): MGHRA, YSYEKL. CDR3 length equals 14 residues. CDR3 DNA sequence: TGCGCCAGCAGCCAAGCATTCGGGGTCGCTGAAGCTTTCTTT. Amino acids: CASSQAFGVAEAFF.

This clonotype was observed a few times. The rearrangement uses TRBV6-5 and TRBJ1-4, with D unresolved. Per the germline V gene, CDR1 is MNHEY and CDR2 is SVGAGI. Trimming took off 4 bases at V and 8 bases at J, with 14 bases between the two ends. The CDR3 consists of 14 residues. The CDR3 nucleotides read TGTGCCAGCAGTTTCGACCTCGACCGGGAAAAACTGTTTTTT. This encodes CASSFDLDREKLFF.

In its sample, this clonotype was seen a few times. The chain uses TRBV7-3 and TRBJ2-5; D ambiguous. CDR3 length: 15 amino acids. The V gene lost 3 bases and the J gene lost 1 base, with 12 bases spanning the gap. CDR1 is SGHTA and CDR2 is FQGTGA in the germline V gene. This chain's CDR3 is CASSFGAGPQETQYF. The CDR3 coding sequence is TGTGCCAGCAGCTTCGGAGCCGGCCCCCAAGAGACCCAGTACTTC.

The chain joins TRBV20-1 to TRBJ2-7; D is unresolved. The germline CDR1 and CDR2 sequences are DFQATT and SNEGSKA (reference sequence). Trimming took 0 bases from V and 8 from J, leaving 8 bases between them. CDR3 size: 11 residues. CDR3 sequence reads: CSARDGDKQYF. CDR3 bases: TGCAGTGCTAGAGACGGCGACAAGCAGTACTTC.

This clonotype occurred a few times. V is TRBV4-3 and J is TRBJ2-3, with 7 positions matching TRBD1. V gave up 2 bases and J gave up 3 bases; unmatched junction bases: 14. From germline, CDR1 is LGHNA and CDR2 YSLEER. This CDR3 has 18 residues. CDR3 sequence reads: CASSQRGIETGNTDTQYF. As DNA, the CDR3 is TGCGCCAGCAGCCAAAGGGGAATAGAGACAGGGAATACAGATACGCAGTATTTT.

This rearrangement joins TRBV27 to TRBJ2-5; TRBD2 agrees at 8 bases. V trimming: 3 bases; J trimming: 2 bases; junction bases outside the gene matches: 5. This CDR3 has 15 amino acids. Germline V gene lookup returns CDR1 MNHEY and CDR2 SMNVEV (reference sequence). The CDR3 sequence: CASSLLAGRQETQYF. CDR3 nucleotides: TGTGCCAGCAGTTTGCTAGCGGGCCGACAAGAGACCCAGTACTTC.

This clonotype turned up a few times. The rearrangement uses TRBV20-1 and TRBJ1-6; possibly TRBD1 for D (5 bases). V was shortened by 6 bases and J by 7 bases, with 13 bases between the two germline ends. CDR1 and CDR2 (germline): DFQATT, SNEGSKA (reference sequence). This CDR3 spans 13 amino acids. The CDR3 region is CSAYRDWNSPLHF. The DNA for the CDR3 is TGCAGTGCATATAGGGACTGGAATTCACCCCTCCACTTT.

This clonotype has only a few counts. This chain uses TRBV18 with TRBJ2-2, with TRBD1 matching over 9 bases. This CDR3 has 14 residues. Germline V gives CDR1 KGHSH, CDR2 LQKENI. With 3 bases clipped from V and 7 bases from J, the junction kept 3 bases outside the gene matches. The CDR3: CASSPGQGHGELFF. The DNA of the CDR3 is TGTGCCAGCTCACCTGGACAGGGGCACGGGGAGCTGTTTTTT.

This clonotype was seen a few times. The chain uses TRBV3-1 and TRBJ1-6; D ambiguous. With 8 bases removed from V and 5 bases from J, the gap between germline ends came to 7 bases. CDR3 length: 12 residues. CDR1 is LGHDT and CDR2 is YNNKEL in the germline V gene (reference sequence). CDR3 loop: CASRLHNSPLHF. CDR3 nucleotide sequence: TGTGCCAGCCGATTACATAATTCACCCCTCCACTTT.

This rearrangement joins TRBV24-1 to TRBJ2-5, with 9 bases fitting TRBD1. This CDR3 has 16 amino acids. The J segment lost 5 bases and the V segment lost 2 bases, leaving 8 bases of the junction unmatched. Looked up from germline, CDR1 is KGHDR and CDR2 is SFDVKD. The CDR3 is CATSDSGQGIFETQYF. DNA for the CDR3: TGTGCCACCAGTGATTCCGGACAGGGGATTTTTGAGACCCAGTACTTC.

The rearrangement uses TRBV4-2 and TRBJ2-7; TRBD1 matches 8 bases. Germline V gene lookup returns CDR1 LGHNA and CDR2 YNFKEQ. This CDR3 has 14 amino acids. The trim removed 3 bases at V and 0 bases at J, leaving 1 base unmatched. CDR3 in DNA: TGTGCCAGCAGCCAGGACAGGGACTCCTACGAGCAGTACTTC. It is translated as CASSQDRDSYEQYF.